Shown below are 24 T cell receptor beta chains from a single sample sequenced in a study of early T cells in non-severe SARS-CoV-2 infection. MiXCR, applied by TCRdb to the 5' RACE reads, yields one record per CDR3 protein. The table lists more than 35,000 distinct CDR3 sequences, more than 5.5% of them singletons. Sequencing was performed on whole blood. Source of these receptors: an adult who was a healthcare worker with PCR-confirmed SARS-CoV-2 infection or an uninfected control (not recorded which).

This clonotype was detected ten times or more. The V and J genes are TRBV7-8 and TRBJ1-4; D is undetermined. V was pared by 5 bases and J by 8 bases, with 12 bases between. The CDR3 is made up of 13 amino acids. Germline V gene lookup returns CDR1 SGHVS and CDR2 FQNEAQ. As DNA, the CDR3 is TGTGCCAGCAGCCCCCAGAGGAAGGAAAAACTGTTTTTT. It yields the protein CASSPQRKEKLFF.

This clonotype was counted ten times or more. CDR3 protein: CASSKASDSSYEQYF. CDR3 coding DNA: TGTGCCAGCAGCAAGGCCTCGGACAGTTCCTACGAGCAGTACTTC. The chain carries TRBV7-8 and TRBJ2-7, with a tentative D call TRBD1 (6 bases). CDR1 and CDR2 (germline): SGHVS, FQNEAQ. There are 15 residues in the CDR3. Trimming stripped 5 bases from V and 1 base from J, with 15 bases between.

This clonotype was counted at least ten times. The chain is built from TRBV27 and TRBJ2-2; D might be TRBD1 or TRBD2, each matching 6 bases. Germline values: CDR1 MNHEY, CDR2 SMNVEV (reference sequence). Trimming removed 3 bases at V and 5 bases at J, with 10 bases between. This CDR3 is 14 amino acids long. The CDR3 is CASSFLGGTGELFF. CDR3 nucleotides: TGTGCCAGCAGTTTTCTAGGGGGGACCGGGGAGCTGTTTTTT.

The sample holds many counts of this clonotype. This rearrangement joins TRBV6-5 to TRBJ2-7; D remains ambiguous. This CDR3 spans 13 amino acids. V was cut by 7 bases and J by 1 base, with 11 bases left in between. The V gene's germline CDR1 is MNHEY and CDR2 SVGAGI. CDR3 region: CASTSGLSYEQYF. Written as DNA, the CDR3 is TGTGCCAGCACCTCGGGCCTATCCTACGAGCAGTACTTC.

This clonotype was counted ten times or more. V gene TRBV20-1 combines with J gene TRBJ1-2, with 8 bases matching TRBD1. CDR3 length: 14 residues. Losses at the gene ends were 6 bases for V and 3 bases for J; bases not matched to a gene: 9. Germline V lookup: CDR1 DFQATT, CDR2 SNEGSKA (reference sequence). The CDR3 DNA follows: TGCAGTGCGCCCCAGGGGGCTTCCGACTATGGCTACACCTTC. Protein product: CSAPQGASDYGYTF.

This clonotype was recorded at least ten times. The rearrangement uses TRBV24-1 and TRBJ2-1; 11 bases match TRBD1. This CDR3 contains 20 residues. After removal of 4 bases from V and 10 bases from J, the junction contained 23 bases not matched to a gene. Germline CDR1 and CDR2: KGHDR and SFDVKD. The CDR3 coding sequence is TGTGCCACCAGTGACCGGGACAGGGGGACTTTAGCGGGATACAATGGGGAGCAGTTCTTC. Its protein product is CATSDRDRGTLAGYNGEQFF.

In the case of this clonotype: With a much larger clone just one base away, this may be a read error. V gene TRBV4-1 combines with J gene TRBJ2-6, with TRBD2 as a possible D gene (6 bases). The CDR3 extends over 15 amino acids. Germline values: CDR1 MGHRA, CDR2 YSYEKL. Trimming removed 3 bases from V and 5 bases from J, with 11 bases in between. The CDR3 coding sequence is TGCGCCAGCAGCCAGAGGGACTCGAGGGCCAACGTCCTGACTTTC. Amino acids: CASSQRDSRANVLTF.

V is TRBV27 and J is TRBJ2-4; a possible D gene is TRBD2 (5 bases). Germline values: CDR1 MNHEY, CDR2 SMNVEV (reference sequence). This CDR3 is 12 amino acids long. The V and J ends lost 11 bases and 0 bases respectively, with 8 bases between them. The CDR3, as DNA: TGTGCCTGCCGGGGAGCCAAAAACATTCAGTACTTC. This sequence encodes CACRGAKNIQYF.

The genes are TRBV20-1 and TRBJ2-3, with 7 bases lining up with TRBD2. The V gene's germline CDR1 is DFQATT and CDR2 SNEGSKA (reference sequence). This CDR3 region has 12 residues. The CDR3 DNA follows: TGCAGGATGACTAGCACGTCGGATACGCAGTATTTT. It is translated as CRMTSTSDTQYF.

The sample holds many counts of this clonotype. The chain joins TRBV10-2 to TRBJ1-5; D gene uncertain. From germline, CDR1 is WSHSY and CDR2 SAAADI. CDR3 length: 13 residues. With 8 bases removed from V and 4 bases from J, the gap between germline ends came to 12 bases. This CDR3 reads CASAGPLNQPQHF. CDR3 bases: TGCGCCAGCGCCGGCCCTTTGAATCAGCCCCAGCATTTT.

This chain links TRBV15 with TRBJ2-1, with a tentative D call TRBD1 (6 bases). Trimming stripped 5 bases from V and 9 bases from J, with 14 bases between. CDR3 size: 13 residues. CDR1 and CDR2 (germline): LNHNV, YYDKDF (reference sequence). As DNA, the CDR3 is TGTGCCACCAGCCAGGGGAGAGGGGGTGAGCAGTTCTTC. Translating it yields CATSQGRGGEQFF.

This clonotype was counted ten times or more. J is TRBJ1-1 and V is TRBV29-1, with D possibly matching TRBD1 (5 bases). The CDR3 spans 11 residues. Germline V gene data show CDR1 as SQVTM and CDR2 as ANQGSEA. The CDR3 DNA follows: TGCAACCCTACAGGAAACACTGAAGCTTTCTTT. Translation gives CNPTGNTEAFF.

The sample holds many counts of this clonotype. The genes are TRBV6-2 or TRBV6-3 and TRBJ1-1; D call uncertain. The CDR3 extends over 14 amino acids. The germline V gene encodes CDR1 MNHEY and CDR2 SVGEGT. The V end lost 6 bases, the J end lost 0 bases, and 11 bases lay between the germline ends. CDR3 region: CASRKGGVNTEAFF. DNA for the CDR3: TGTGCCAGCAGGAAAGGAGGAGTGAACACTGAAGCTTTCTTT.

This clonotype is medium-sized (0.01 to 0.1%). The chain uses TRBV28 and TRBJ2-1; 10 positions agree with TRBD1. Per germline, CDR1 MDHEN and CDR2 SYDVKM. The CDR3 consists of 17 residues. Losses at the gene ends were 3 bases for V and 8 bases for J; bases not matched to a gene: 13. CDR3 in amino acids: CASSFIEWTGGRDEQFF. The DNA of the CDR3 is TGTGCCAGCAGTTTCATTGAGTGGACAGGGGGACGGGATGAGCAGTTCTTC.

The rearrangement uses TRBV28 and TRBJ2-3; TRBD1 matches at 7 bases. Per germline, CDR1 MDHEN and CDR2 SYDVKM. V shed 5 bases and J 6 bases; nucleotides not matched to a gene: 11. This CDR3 has 15 amino acids. CDR3 DNA: TGTGCCAGCAGTCGACAGGGTTTGAGTCCGGATACGCAGTATTTT. Translated, it gives CASSRQGLSPDTQYF.

The table lists this clonotype with a few counts. The rearrangement uses TRBV5-1 and TRBJ2-3, with D tentatively TRBD2 (5 bases). The CDR3 consists of 11 residues. V was cut by 3 bases and J by 8 bases, with 7 bases left in between. Germline V gene data show CDR1 as SGHRS and CDR2 as YFSETQ. The CDR3 region has the DNA TGCGCCAGCAGCTCGGAGGCTACGCAGTATTTT. This encodes CASSSEATQYF.

This clonotype was detected a few times. The rearrangement links TRBV4-1 to TRBJ2-1; TRBD2 agrees at 16 bases. Germline V gene data show CDR1 as MGHRA and CDR2 as YSYEKL. After removal of 4 bases from V and 3 bases from J, the junction contained 3 bases not matched to a gene. This CDR3 has 17 amino acids. This CDR3 is CASSRGLAGGSYNEQFF. Written as DNA, the CDR3 is TGCGCCAGCAGCCGGGGACTAGCGGGAGGGAGCTACAATGAGCAGTTCTTC.

The V call is TRBV27, the J call TRBJ2-1; the D gene is possibly TRBD1 (6 bases). Trimming cost V 5 bases and J 5 bases, with 10 bases left between them. Germline-derived CDR1 and CDR2 are MNHEY and SMNVEV (reference sequence). This CDR3 is 13 amino acids long. This CDR3 reads CASSPGHDNEQFF. The CDR3 bases are TGTGCCAGCAGTCCGGGACACGACAATGAGCAGTTCTTC.

This clonotype was observed a handful of times. The gene calls are TRBV25-1 and TRBJ2-2; 7 positions match TRBD1. This CDR3 has 14 residues. CDR1 is MGHDK, CDR2 SYGVNS, per germline. The V gene end was trimmed by 4 bases and the J gene end by 7 bases; junction bases not matched to a gene: 6. CDR3 in DNA: TGTGCCAGCAGTGCAGACAGGGCCCACGGGGAGCTGTTTTTT. Its protein product is CASSADRAHGELFF.

At least ten counts were recorded for this clonotype. CDR3 amino acids: CASSSKGRVNTEAFF. CDR3 in DNA: TGTGCCAGCAGCTCTAAGGGGAGGGTGAACACTGAAGCTTTCTTT. The V call is TRBV7-3, the J call TRBJ1-1; weak D call: TRBD1 (5 bases). The CDR3 totals 15 residues. Trimming stripped 4 bases from V and 0 bases from J, with 12 bases between. The germline gives CDR1 SGHTA, CDR2 FQGTGA. Looking up the rest from reference TRBV7-3 and TRBJ1-1 gives the full variable domain: GAGVSQTPSNKVTEKGKYVELRCDPISGHTALYWYRQSLGQGPEFLIYFQGTGAADDSGLPNDRFFAVRPEGSVSTLKIQRTERGDSAVYLCASSSKGRVNTEAFFGQGTRLTVV.

At least ten counts were recorded for this clonotype. The rearrangement uses TRBV20-1 and TRBJ2-7; 9 nucleotides agree with TRBD1. Per germline, CDR1 DFQATT and CDR2 SNEGSKA (reference sequence). The CDR3 runs 14 residues. V was clipped by 6 bases and J by 2 bases; unmatched bases: 8. The CDR3 sequence: CSAPPDRGPYEQYF. The CDR3 nucleotides are TGCAGTGCCCCCCCGGACAGGGGTCCCTACGAGCAGTACTTC.

The chain combines TRBV6-6 with TRBJ1-5; 7 positions match TRBD1. This CDR3 contains 14 residues. Losses at the gene ends were 6 bases for V and 3 bases for J; bases not matched to a gene: 5. Germline V gene sequence: CDR1 MNHNY, CDR2 SVGAGI (reference sequence). This chain's CDR3 is CASSSRGDNQPQHF. CDR3 nucleotide sequence: TGTGCCAGCAGCTCCAGGGGGGACAATCAGCCCCAGCATTTT.

The sample holds many counts of this clonotype. The CDR3 region has the DNA TGTGCCAGCGCCCAAGACATAAACTATGGCTACACCTTC. It codes for CASAQDINYGYTF. The chain joins TRBV19 to TRBJ1-2; D not resolved. Trimming left V 9 bases short and J 2 bases short, with 13 bases between. The CDR3 runs to 13 residues. Germline-derived CDR1 and CDR2 are LNHDA and SQIVND (reference sequence).

The chain is built from TRBV28 and TRBJ2-1; 8 bases line up with TRBD2. This CDR3 spans 18 amino acids. Unmatched junction bases numbered 11, after V lost 4 bases and J lost 0 bases. The germline V gene encodes CDR1 MDHEN and CDR2 SYDVKM. The DNA of the CDR3 is TGTGCCAGCAGTTCCCCCCCGGGGAGCGGGAGCTCCTACAATGAGCAGTTCTTC. It codes for CASSSPPGSGSSYNEQFF.